This T cell receptor beta chain is drawn from a study of PD-1 blockade in classical Hodgkin lymphoma (dated by TCRdb to 2020 to 2021). For the wider study: Nivolumab dosing was 3 mg/kg intravenously every 2 weeks, continuing until either disease progression or unacceptable toxicity. To define a peripheral blood immune signature of response to PD-1 blockade in classical Hodgkin lymphoma, the study combined TCR beta sequencing with CyTOF. The research as a whole found: The study covered only a single clinical trial cohort, and the causes of the repertoire differences, possibly disease activity or prior therapy, were still not defined. Baseline diversity similar to that of newly diagnosed patients was observed in trial patients achieving complete response, whereas significantly lower diversity was observed in partial responders and progressors. Lower diversity was seen in patients whose nivolumab began less than 1 year after ASCT, and these patients were left out of later analyses so that immune reconstitution would not confound the results. A significant rise by C4D1 was seen in CD4+ but not CD8+ TCR diversity (p=0.0027 vs p=0.16), with the rise being most apparent in complete responders (p=0.02). Baseline TCR diversity was reported to be lower in newly diagnosed patients than in healthy donors, and even lower in relapsed/refractory patients.

Worth noting for this clone: This clone's antigen is unknown. Qualities for individual bases were not recorded, and no much larger clone is one base off.

Including cysteine and phenylalanine, the CDR3 has 13 amino acids. Only the CDR3 region is kept as DNA, spanning 39 bases read in frame from base 1. CDR1 and CDR2 are drawn from the germline V gene: SGHRS, YFSETQ. V was cut back by 3 bases and J by 7 bases, leaving a gap of 11 bases between them. The time point label of this sample denotes: cycle 1 day 1 (C1D1), immediately before nivolumab initiation. All trial patients had relapsed after autologous stem cell transplantation, with cohorts A, B and C differing in prior brentuximab vedotin exposure. Magnetic negative selection with a Miltenyi CD4+ T cell isolation kit was used to purify CD4+ T cells from thawed PBMCs. The trial cohort included 45 to 65 patients with relapsed/refractory classical Hodgkin lymphoma, and each patient had a best overall response of complete response, partial response or progressive disease. Single-agent nivolumab was administered to trial patients in the multi-cohort phase II CheckMate 205 trial. An independent review committee assessed best overall response by applying the 2007 International Working Group response criteria. Trial PBMCs were collected just before the start of nivolumab (C1D1) and during therapy at cycle 2 day 1 and cycle 4 day 1. Peripheral blood was collected in 8 mL Vacutainer Cell Preparation Tubes, from which PBMCs were isolated by centrifugation and then cryopreserved. Purified CD4+ and CD8+ fractions were prepared only for cases with an additional available PBMC sample. Magnetically labelled cells were depleted on LS columns in a quadroMACS separator, and the flow-through was collected as the purified fraction.

The Qiagen DNeasy kit was used to extract genomic DNA from unsorted PBMCs and from the negatively selected CD4+ and CD8+ fractions. TCR beta CDR3 regions were subjected to amplification by immunoSEQ multiplex PCR with primers that anneal to V and J segments. A synthetic immune receptor repertoire was used to minimize amplification bias, and any remaining bias was removed computationally after sequencing. The original methods were these. Custom Python scripts were used to quantify repertoire diversity as the Shannon entropy index. Unsorted, CD4+ and CD8+ repertoires were analyzed separately, except for combined analyses in which CD4+ and CD8+ sequences were merged in silico. A clone counted as expanded when the clone's frequency after treatment rose at least 2-fold relative to C1D1, and clones undetected at baseline were given a pseudocount of 0.5. Singleton clones were defined as clones with 0 or 1 copy at C1D1, and non-singleton clones were defined as clones with 2 or more copies. By matching protein sequences in sorted samples from the same patient, clones expanded in unsorted samples were annotated as CD4+, CD8+ or unknown. Diversity changes from C1D1 to C4D1 were tested in paired samples using Wilcoxon tests. The table comes from immuneACCESS by way of TCRdb, which keeps in-frame sequences with V and J called. Part of the clones is missing from these tables; in studies checked, under half for an unresolved V gene and the rest for unknown reasons. That table gives V, J and clone size, and the DNA gave D and trimming. This sample is represented by 6,400 or so clones; roughly 85% of them were singletons. The ten biggest clones cover approximately 4% of the sample.

This chain joins TRBV5-1 to TRBJ1-5, with a tentative D gene TRBD1 over 6 matching bases. The clonotype originates from a human donor with classical Hodgkin lymphoma. The material sequenced was CD4+ T cells from blood, taken at baseline. The nucleotide sequence is given as TGCGCCAGCAGCTCGACAGGCCCCCAGCCCCAGCATTTT. Translated, this gives CASSSTGPQPQHF.